These T cell receptor beta chains were read from a single sample in a study of OX40 agonist ivuxolimab in advanced cancers. The method was immunoSEQ multiplex PCR; TCRdb's version includes in-frame clones alone and lacks a portion of them. The data show approximately 54,000 clones, less than 95% seen once. The sample in question was CD4+ or CD8+ T cells sorted from blood, obtained in a trial of the OX40 agonist ivuxolimab. These receptor sequences come from an adult with an advanced solid tumor such as melanoma, head and neck, liver or kidney cancer. CDR3s include the opening cysteine and the closing phenylalanine or tryptophan. D genes are given only for firm matches. Clone size is given for some rows only: seen once, a few or many times, or a class if the clone is expanded.

j_call clone_size d_call v_call cdr3_nt cdr3_aa
TRBJ2-7 . . TRBV19 TGTGCCAGTAGTATAACGACCGACGGGCTGTACGAGCAGTACTTC CASSITTDGLYEQYF
TRBJ2-2 . . TRBV5-8 TGTGCCAGCAGCTCCGCTTATATCGACAGCGCGAACACCGGGGAGCTGTTTTTT CASSSAYIDSANTGELFF
TRBJ2-7 . . TRBV30 TGTGCCTGGAGTCAGTCGGGTTACGAGCAGTACTTC CAWSQSGYEQYF
TRBJ2-7 . . TRBV4-1 TGCGCCAGCAGCCAAGATATCCGGGACACACACTACGAGCAGTACTTC CASSQDIRDTHYEQYF
TRBJ2-3 once TRBD2 TRBV29-1 TGCAGCGTTGAAGGCGGGGCGGGGGGCACAGATACGCAGTATTTT CSVEGGAGGTDTQYF
TRBJ2-2 . . TRBV19 TGTGCCAGTAGTATATGGCGGGACCAGACCGGGGAGCTGTTTTTT CASSIWRDQTGELFF
TRBJ2-2 . TRBD2 TRBV9 TGTGCCAGCAGCTTCGGGACTAGCGGGAGGGCGGGCACCGGGGAGCTGTTTTTT CASSFGTSGRAGTGELFF
TRBJ2-2 . TRBD1 TRBV11-3 TGTGCCAGCAGCTTTGGGACAGGGATCACCGGGGAGCTGTTTTTT CASSFGTGITGELFF
TRBJ2-7 . TRBD2 TRBV19 TGTGCCAGTAGTATTGAAACTAGCGGGAGCTACGAGCAGTACTTC CASSIETSGSYEQYF
TRBJ2-7 . TRBD2 TRBV27 TGTGCCAGCAGTTTATCGTCGGGGGGAACTACGGTAGAGCAGTACTTC CASSLSSGGTTVEQYF
TRBJ2-7 . . TRBV29-1 TGCAGCGTTGCAACCCGGGACAACTACGAGCAGTACTTC CSVATRDNYEQYF
TRBJ2-1 . TRBD2 TRBV7-2 TGTGCCAGCAGCTTAGAACTAGCGGGAGGACCTAATGAGCAGTTCTTC CASSLELAGGPNEQFF
TRBJ2-3 . TRBD2 TRBV7-3 TGTGCCAGCAGTTCCTACCCTAGCGGGGGGGCCGGGTCAGATACGCAGTATTTT CASSSYPSGGAGSDTQYF
TRBJ1-5 . . TRBV7-2 TGTGCCAGCAGCCCTAGCCTTGTCCAGGCCCAGCATTTT CASSPSLVQAQHF
TRBJ1-6 . . TRBV4-2 TGTGCCAGCAGCGTTGGCGGTTCACCCCTCCACTTT CASSVGGSPLHF
TRBJ2-1 . . TRBV7-6 TGTGCCAGCAGCCAAGGGACGGACTACAATGAGCAGTTCTTC CASSQGTDYNEQFF
TRBJ1-2 . . TRBV18 TGTGCCAGCTCACGAGGGAGGAGCGGGAAGGATGGCTACACCTTC CASSRGRSGKDGYTF
TRBJ2-7 . . TRBV4-3 TGCGCCAGCAGCCAAGATCTTGGAGGGTACTACGAGCAGTACTTC CASSQDLGGYYEQYF
TRBJ2-7 once . TRBV19 TGTGCCAGTAGTACCCGACCCCTGGGCGAGAAAGAAGTGGAGCAGTACTTC CASSTRPLGEKEVEQYF
TRBJ2-2 once TRBD1 TRBV9 TGTGCCAGCAGCATGGGACAGCCCACCGGGGAGCTGTTTTTT CASSMGQPTGELFF
TRBJ2-7 . . TRBV6-5 TGTGCCAGCAGTTACGCGCCAGACTACGAGCAGTACTTC CASSYAPDYEQYF
TRBJ2-7 . . TRBV19 TGTGCCAGTAGTATCTGGGGGGGCAACTACGAGCAGTACTTC CASSIWGGNYEQYF
TRBJ1-4 . TRBD1 TRBV7-6 TGTGCCAGCAGCCGAGCCACAGGGGGCGGTGAAAAACTGTTTTTT CASSRATGGGEKLFF
TRBJ1-1 . . TRBV27 TGTGCCAGCAGTTTAGGTGCGGCAACTGAAGCTTTCTTT CASSLGAATEAFF
TRBJ1-1 . . TRBV2 TGTGCCAGCTTGGGGGGGGGCACTGAAGCTTTCTTT CASLGGGTEAFF
TRBJ2-2 . . TRBV11-2 TGTGCCAGCAGCTTAGTTGCAGGGACGAACACCGGGGAGCTGTTTTTT CASSLVAGTNTGELFF
TRBJ2-7 . TRBD1 TRBV15 TGTGCCACCAGCGGGGACAGGGAGTACGAGCGGTACTTC CATSGDREYERYF
TRBJ2-7 . . TRBV30 TGTGCCTGGACTACGACCGGGGGTGCTGTTATAGAGCAGTACTTC CAWTTTGGAVIEQYF
TRBJ2-7 . TRBD1 TRBV5-1 TGCGCCAGCAGCTTGATCGGGACAGCAACCTACGAGCAGTACTTC CASSLIGTATYEQYF
TRBJ2-1 . . TRBV20-1 TGCAGTGCTAGCCTCCAATTTTGGCAGTTCTTC CSASLQFWQFF
TRBJ2-7 . TRBD1 TRBV27 TGTGCCAGCAGTTTAGGGGGACAGGGTATCCGCGAGCAGTACTTC CASSLGGQGIREQYF
TRBJ1-1 . . TRBV30 TGTGCCTGGAGTGTATGGACTGCCCCTGAAGCTTTCTTT CAWSVWTAPEAFF
TRBJ1-2 . . TRBV27 TGTGCCAGCAGTTTAATTGGGACGGATAACTATGGCTACACCTTC CASSLIGTDNYGYTF
TRBJ1-5 . . TRBV4-3 TGCGCCAGCAGCCAAGAGTGGGACGGCCTCAATCAGCCCCAGCATTTT CASSQEWDGLNQPQHF
TRBJ2-1 . . TRBV11-3 TGTGCCAGCAGCTTCACAGGACTCCCCCCCTACAATGAGCAGTTCTTC CASSFTGLPPYNEQFF
TRBJ2-7 . TRBD1 TRBV5-1 TGCGCCAGCAGCGGCCGGGACAGGTACTACGAGCAGTACTTC CASSGRDRYYEQYF
TRBJ2-7 . . TRBV6-1 TGTGCCAGCAGTGAAGCACTCATCGACGAGCAGTACTTC CASSEALIDEQYF
TRBJ2-1 . . TRBV4-1 TGCGCCACCAGCCACGGGAAGAGCTCCTACAATGAGCAGTTCTTC CATSHGKSSYNEQFF
TRBJ2-6 . . TRBV11-2 TGTGCCAGCAGCTTAGGGCCGTCTGGGGCCAACGTCCTGACTTTC CASSLGPSGANVLTF
TRBJ1-2 . . TRBV5-1 TGCGCCAGCAGCTTGGCCCAGGCTTCTAACTATGGCTACACCTTC CASSLAQASNYGYTF
TRBJ1-1 . . TRBV4-3 TGCGCCAGCAGCCCGGACTTGAACACTGAAGCTTTCTTT CASSPDLNTEAFF
TRBJ1-1 medium-sized TRBD1 TRBV4-1 TGCGCCAGCAGCCCTTTCGCCAGGGGGGTTCCTCGTGAAGCTTTCTTT CASSPFARGVPREAFF
TRBJ1-4 . TRBD1 TRBV25-1 TGTGCCAGCAGTGAAGGGGACAGGCAAAAACTGTTTTTT CASSEGDRQKLFF
TRBJ2-1 . . TRBV2 TGTGCCAGCACGATTGCGGGCTACGTGGAGCAGTTCTTC CASTIAGYVEQFF
TRBJ1-1 once . TRBV7-9 TGTGCCAGCAGCTCAAGCATCAGAGACATGAACACTGAAGCTTTCTTT CASSSSIRDMNTEAFF
TRBJ2-7 . TRBD2 TRBV5-4 TGTGCCAGCAGTGAGGGACTAGCGGACCCCTACGAGCAGTACTTC CASSEGLADPYEQYF
TRBJ1-2 . . TRBV7-9 TGTGCCAGCAGCCCTATTGGGTTGGGGGCCGGCTATGGCTACACCTTC CASSPIGLGAGYGYTF
TRBJ2-7 . . TRBV27 TGTGCCAGCAGTTACAGGTCCGCCTACGAGCAGTACTTC CASSYRSAYEQYF
TRBJ2-3 . TRBD1 TRBV7-6 TGTGCCAGCAGCTCAGGACAGGTTAGCACAGATACGCAGTATTTT CASSSGQVSTDTQYF
TRBJ2-7 . . TRBV18 TGTGCCAGCTCACCAGCATTCCCACTCTACGAGCAGTACTTC CASSPAFPLYEQYF
TRBJ1-3 . TRBD1 TRBV27 TGTGCCAGCAGCGAATACAGGGGTTGGGAACCTGGAAACACCATATATTTT CASSEYRGWEPGNTIYF
TRBJ2-1 once TRBD2 TRBV27 TGTGCCAGCAGTTCCCTGGGCCCTAGCGGGAGTAATGAGCAGTTCTTC CASSSLGPSGSNEQFF
TRBJ2-2 once . TRBV9 TGTGCCAGCAGCCAAAGGTACACCGGGGAGCTGTTTTTT CASSQRYTGELFF
TRBJ1-1 few TRBD1 TRBV29-1 TGCAGCGTCGTTACAGGGGTGGGTGAAGCTTTCTTT CSVVTGVGEAFF
TRBJ1-4 . TRBD1 TRBV7-9 TGTGCCAGCAGCCCCCCCACCGGGACAGAAAATGAAAAACTGTTTTTT CASSPPTGTENEKLFF
TRBJ2-1 . . TRBV7-9 TGTGCCAGCAGCGGGCCGAACAATGAGCAGTTCTTC CASSGPNNEQFF
TRBJ1-5 . . TRBV12-5 TGTGCTAGTGGTCAAAATCAGCCCCAGCATTTT CASGQNQPQHF
TRBJ2-3 . . TRBV9 TGTGCCAGCAGCGGACTCTCAGATACGCAGTATTTT CASSGLSDTQYF